What follows are 4 T cell receptor beta chains derived from one specimen sequenced in a study of blood T cell repertoires in COVID-19. Profiled with immunoSEQ multiplex PCR; TCRdb holds only in-frame clones, not every one. The sample holds over 110,000 clones, roughly 88% seen once. The sequenced sample consisted of peripheral blood. The origin of the receptors is a man aged 60 to 75 with active or convalescent COVID-19.

The gene calls are TRBV7-9 and TRBJ2-3; TRBD2 matches at 8 bases. Trimming cost V 7 bases and J 2 bases; bases outside gene matches: 5. This CDR3 has 14 residues. The germline V gene encodes CDR1 SEHNR and CDR2 FQNEAQ (reference sequence). Written as DNA, the CDR3 is TGTGCCAGCACCCCAGCGGGAGACACAGATACGCAGTATTTT. Protein product: CASTPAGDTDTQYF.

The chain uses TRBV4-3 and TRBJ1-2; 8 nucleotides line up with TRBD1. The CDR3 sequence is 14 residues long. After removal of 4 bases from V and 8 bases from J, the junction contained 9 bases not matched to a gene. The germline V gene encodes CDR1 LGHNA and CDR2 YSLEER. The DNA of the CDR3 is TGCGCCAGCAGCCCCCAGGGGGCGGGCACAGGCTACACCTTC. Translated: CASSPQGAGTGYTF.

This clone was detected only a few times. The chain uses TRBV4-3 and TRBJ2-2; D may be TRBD2 (5 bases). CDR3 length: 16 residues. V was trimmed by 0 bases and J by 7 bases, leaving 15 bases between them. From germline, CDR1 is LGHNA and CDR2 YSLEER. The chain's CDR3 is CASSQDHGMTGGELFF. DNA for the CDR3: TGCGCCAGCAGCCAAGACCACGGGATGACGGGCGGGGAGCTGTTTTTT.

The chain employs TRBV4-1 and TRBJ1-5; 7 nucleotides match TRBD1. Germline values: CDR1 MGHRA, CDR2 YSYEKL. The CDR3 extends over 17 amino acids. With 0 bases clipped from V and 4 bases from J, the junction kept 9 bases outside the gene matches. DNA of the CDR3: TGCGCCAGCAGCCAAGAAAGGGTGGGGACAGCTAATCAGCCCCAGCATTTT. As protein: CASSQERVGTANQPQHF.